This record covers a single T cell receptor beta chain. What it binds is not known. The CDR3 totals 17 residues. Germline CDR1 LGHNT, CDR2 FRNRAP. V was pared by 0 bases and J by 3 bases, with 15 bases between. The data stem from a study of T cells in Graves' hyperthyroidism and ophthalmopathy. Study-level results: A 13 V-J signature model discriminated ophthalmopathy versus stable hyperthyroidism.

TCR beta CDR3 regions were amplified from RNA. The HTBI primer set served for first-round RT-PCR of the TCR CDR3. TCRdb passed the multiplex PCR reads through MiXCR, listing each CDR3 protein once. The top ten hold more than 7.5% of the sample, which has 610,000 or so distinct CDR3 sequences, around 42% seen once. Used for diagnoses were clinical symptoms, serum thyroxine and TRAb, thyroid ultrasound and orbital computed tomography. The clonotype originates from a woman younger than 35 with Graves' hyperthyroidism. The rearrangement uses TRBV12-5 and TRBJ1-5; D perhaps matches TRBD1 (5 bases). Material for sequencing was peripheral blood or thyroid tissue (not recorded which). The DNA for the CDR3 is TGTGCTAGTGGTTTGGTACGCCTGGGGGGTGTCAATCAGCCCCAGCATTTT. Translated, it gives CASGLVRLGGVNQPQHF.